These 14 T cell receptor beta chains were all obtained from the same sample, sequenced in a study of radiotherapy plus CTLA-4 blockade in lung cancer. Libraries were prepared by immunoSEQ multiplex PCR; TCRdb keeps only in-frame clonotypes and omits some of them. This sample yields around 70,000 clones, of which roughly 91% are seen a single time; over 35% belongs to the top ten. The material sequenced was peripheral blood, taken from a patient treated with radiotherapy plus ipilimumab. The receptors come from a human donor with non-small cell lung cancer that progressed on radiotherapy plus ipilimumab.

The V call is TRBV7-2, the J call TRBJ1-1, with D unresolved. Per the germline V gene, CDR1 is SGHTA and CDR2 is FQGNSA. The CDR3 is made up of 13 amino acids. The germline V and J ends were trimmed by 5 bases and 2 bases, with 9 bases remaining between them. CDR3: CASSLQRNTEAFF. The CDR3 coding sequence is TGTGCCAGCAGCCTCCAAAGAAACACTGAAGCTTTCTTT.

The chain carries TRBV6-5 and TRBJ1-5, with 8 bases fitting TRBD1. Germline CDR1 and CDR2: MNHEY and SVGAGI. V lost 10 bases, J lost 1 base, and 6 bases stayed unmatched. The CDR3 runs to 14 residues. The CDR3 reads CATSDRASNQPQHF. The CDR3 nucleotides read TGTGCCACTTCGGACAGGGCCAGCAATCAGCCCCAGCATTTT.

The V and J genes are TRBV2 and TRBJ1-5; D unresolved. The CDR3 consists of 14 residues. Germline V gene lookup returns CDR1 SNHLY and CDR2 FYNNEI. Trimming shortened V by 8 bases and J by 5 bases, and 16 bases separated the two germline ends. The CDR3 DNA follows: TGTGCCAGCGGTCAGGACGCGGGCGATCAGCCCCAGCATTTT. Protein product: CASGQDAGDQPQHF.

The chain has TRBV2 and TRBJ1-2; tentatively, D is TRBD1 (5 bases). The CDR3 is 16 residues long. Germline V lookup: CDR1 SNHLY, CDR2 FYNNEI. Trimming cost V 5 bases and J 8 bases, with 24 bases left between them. CDR3 loop: CASSTFGQGGIRGYTF. CDR3 bases: TGTGCCAGCAGTACTTTCGGCCAGGGTGGAATTCGAGGCTACACCTTC.

The gene calls are TRBV16 and TRBJ2-7; D remains unclear. Germline CDR1 reads KGHSY; CDR2 reads FQNENV. This CDR3 has 13 amino acids. The V end was cut by 0 bases, the J end by 3 bases, with 6 bases between. The CDR3 nucleotides read TGTGCCAGCAGCCAATCGGCAGTCTACGAGCAGTACTTC. Protein sequence: CASSQSAVYEQYF. The whole variable domain, remainder taken from reference TRBV16 and TRBJ2-7, is GEEVAQTPKHLVRGEGQKAKLYCAPIKGHSYVFWYQQVLKNEFKFLISFQNENVFDETGMPKERFSAKCLPNSPCSLEIQATKLEDSAVYFCASSQSAVYEQYFGPGTRLTVT.

CDR3 bases: TGTGCCAGTAGGGGGTTGGGGTTGAACACTGAAGCTTTCTTT. Translating it yields CASRGLGLNTEAFF. The V call is TRBV19, the J call TRBJ1-1; D unclear. Germline loops: CDR1 LNHDA, CDR2 SQIVND (reference sequence). The germline V and J ends were trimmed by 6 bases and 0 bases, with 11 bases remaining between them. CDR3 length: 14 amino acids.

V gene TRBV7-3 combines with J gene TRBJ1-1, with D perhaps matching TRBD1 (5 bases). Germline V gives CDR1 SGHTA, CDR2 FQGTGA. V was shortened by 1 base and J by 2 bases, with 14 bases between the two germline ends. This CDR3 is 16 amino acids long. In DNA form, the CDR3 reads TGTGCCAGCAGCTTAATGGGGCGGGGTAGTAACACTGAAGCTTTCTTT. Its protein product is CASSLMGRGSNTEAFF.

The V gene is TRBV9, the J gene TRBJ2-1; 9 bases are shared with TRBD1. Germline CDR1 reads SGDLS; CDR2 reads YYNGEE. The CDR3 has 16 residues. V shed 0 bases, J shed 9 bases, and the junction held 10 bases outside the gene matches. Here the CDR3 DNA reads TGTGCCAGCAGCGTAGAGGGGACAGGGAACCTCATTGAGCAGTTCTTC. This sequence encodes CASSVEGTGNLIEQFF. Full variable domain (remainder filled in from reference TRBV9 and TRBJ2-1): DSGVTQTPKHLITATGQRVTLRCSPRSGDLSVYWYQQSLDQGLQFLIQYYNGEERAKGNILERFSAQQFPDLHSELNLSSLELGDSALYFCASSVEGTGNLIEQFFGPGTRLTVL.

The chain combines TRBV18 with TRBJ2-1, with 8 bases identical to TRBD1. The germline V gene encodes CDR1 KGHSH and CDR2 LQKENI. This CDR3 spans 19 amino acids. After removal of 3 bases from V and 3 bases from J, the junction contained 16 bases not matched to a gene. The CDR3 loop is CASSPNPGLGTGYYNEQFF. The CDR3, as DNA: TGTGCCAGCTCACCTAATCCCGGGCTCGGGACAGGATACTACAATGAGCAGTTCTTC.

The rearrangement links TRBV27 to TRBJ2-3, with 7 bases lining up with TRBD1. This CDR3 spans 15 amino acids. V lost 5 bases and J lost 4; bases outside the gene matches: 9. Germline V gene lookup returns CDR1 MNHEY and CDR2 SMNVEV (reference sequence). CDR3 in amino acids: CASSPTGEVPDTQYF. The CDR3 region has the DNA TGTGCCAGCAGTCCTACAGGGGAAGTCCCAGATACGCAGTATTTT.

The CDR3 DNA is TGTGCCAGCAGCGTAGCGGGGGATTACGAGCAGTACTTC. Amino acids: CASSVAGDYEQYF. The rearrangement joins TRBV5-4 to TRBJ2-7; 9 nucleotides line up with TRBD2. The CDR3 loop spans 13 amino acids. Trimming cost V 4 bases and J 4 bases; bases outside gene matches: 3. The germline V gene has CDR1 SGHNT and CDR2 YYREEE (reference sequence).

This clone was recorded once. The CDR3 protein is CASSARTGGSGANVLTF. DNA of the CDR3: TGTGCCAGCAGCGCCCGAACAGGGGGCTCTGGGGCCAACGTCCTGACTTTC. The V gene is TRBV9, the J gene TRBJ2-6, with TRBD1 matching 8 bases. V trimming: 3 bases; J trimming: 0 bases; junction bases outside the gene matches: 5. This CDR3 is 17 amino acids long. Germline V gene data show CDR1 as SGDLS and CDR2 as YYNGEE.

The CDR3 bases are TGTGCCAGCAGTGAATATGGACAGGGGTCCTACGAGCAGTACGTC. This translates into CASSEYGQGSYEQYV. This chain connects TRBV6-1 to TRBJ2-7; 9 bases fit TRBD1. The CDR3 length is 15 residues. The ends lost 2 bases at V and 1 base at J; junction bases unmatched: 3. Germline loops: CDR1 MNHNS, CDR2 SASEGT.

V and J are TRBV29-1 and TRBJ1-2, with unresolved D. The ends were cut back, 2 bases at V and 4 bases at J, with 14 bases in the middle. Germline CDR1 reads SQVTM; CDR2 reads ANQGSEA. The CDR3 totals 14 residues. The CDR3 is CSVEIDRIGYGYTF. CDR3 DNA sequence: TGCAGCGTTGAAATAGACCGAATAGGCTATGGCTACACCTTC.